Shown below are 22 T cell receptor beta chains from a single sample sequenced in a study of shared clonotypes between healthy human individuals. Method: immunoSEQ multiplex PCR; TCRdb's copy keeps in-frame clones and lacks some. The sample contains around 940,000 clones, over 60% of which appear only once. Sample: memory CD4+ T cells sorted from blood. Noted subset: CD45RA-negative fraction. The receptor source for this set is a man between 18 and 35 years old in good health.

This chain connects TRBV2 to TRBJ2-6; 8 nucleotides line up with TRBD1. Germline V gene data show CDR1 as SNHLY and CDR2 as FYNNEI. The CDR3 consists of 19 residues. V lost 2 bases, J lost 3 bases, and 12 bases stayed unmatched. The CDR3 DNA is TGTGCCAGCAGTGAATTCCCGACAGGGGTCAAAGGTGGGGCCAACGTCCTGACTTTC. This codes for CASSEFPTGVKGGANVLTF. Using reference TRBV2 and TRBJ2-6 for the parts outside the CDR3, the full variable domain is EPEVTQTPSHQVTQMGQEVILRCVPISNHLYFYWYRQILGQKVEFLVSFYNNEISEKSEIFDDQFSVERPDGSNFTLKIRSTKLEDSAMYFCASSEFPTGVKGGANVLTFGAGSRLTVL.

The genes are TRBV2 and TRBJ2-7; possible D gene TRBD1, 6 bases. The V gene's germline CDR1 is SNHLY and CDR2 FYNNEI. The ends were cut back, 7 bases at V and 7 bases at J, with 20 bases in the middle. The CDR3 is 14 amino acids. The CDR3 bases are TGTGCCAGCACCGGGCTGACAGGACCTGTGGAGCAGTACTTC. It translates to CASTGLTGPVEQYF.

The V call is TRBV5-4, the J call TRBJ2-5; TRBD2 agrees at 14 bases. With V trimmed by 5 bases and J by 5 bases, 5 bases remained unmatched. This CDR3 spans 15 amino acids. CDR1 is SGHNT, CDR2 YYREEE, per germline (reference sequence). The CDR3 here is CASSPGTSGSETQYF. The CDR3 nucleotides read TGTGCCAGCAGTCCTGGGACTAGCGGGAGTGAGACCCAGTACTTC.

A few counts support this clone. The V and J genes are TRBV5-4 and TRBJ2-1; D is unclear. The CDR3 loop spans 12 amino acids. From germline, CDR1 is SGHNT and CDR2 YYREEE (reference sequence). Trimming took 5 bases from V and 6 from J, leaving 9 bases between them. The CDR3 is CASSIQSNEQFF. DNA for the CDR3: TGTGCCAGCAGTATACAGAGCAATGAGCAGTTCTTC.

The chain combines TRBV7-8 with TRBJ1-5, with 8 nucleotides matching TRBD1. Germline lookup yields CDR1 SGHVS and CDR2 FQNEAQ. This CDR3 has 15 amino acids. With 5 bases clipped from V and 5 bases from J, the junction kept 8 bases outside the gene matches. Written as DNA, the CDR3 is TGTGCCAGCAGCCTTCTTGTACAGGGGGATCAGCCCCAGCATTTT. Translating gives CASSLLVQGDQPQHF.

V and J are TRBV20-1 and TRBJ1-2, with no clear D. V shed 7 bases and J shed 6 bases, with 12 bases lying between them. The germline CDR1 and CDR2 sequences are DFQATT and SNEGSKA (reference sequence). The CDR3 consists of 11 residues. CDR3 loop: CSVDALDGYTF. Written as DNA, the CDR3 is TGCAGTGTTGACGCCCTCGATGGCTACACCTTC.

The gene calls are TRBV6-5 and TRBJ1-6, with 10 bases lining up with TRBD1. This CDR3 contains 14 residues. Germline V lookup: CDR1 MNHEY, CDR2 SVGAGI. J lost 11 bases, V lost 6 bases, and 7 bases had no gene match. The CDR3 sequence: CASRGQGNMPPLHF. In DNA form, the CDR3 reads TGTGCCAGCAGGGGACAGGGGAATATGCCACCCCTCCACTTT.

This clone was seen a few times. The rearrangement uses TRBV28 and TRBJ1-1; 7 bases are a match to TRBD1. The V gene's germline CDR1 is MDHEN and CDR2 SYDVKM. J gave up 0 bases and V 4 bases, and 11 bases lay outside the gene matches. CDR3 length: 17 amino acids. CDR3 region: CASSSFRDRLMNTEAFF. The DNA of the CDR3 is TGTGCCAGCAGTTCGTTCCGGGACAGATTAATGAACACTGAAGCTTTCTTT. Filled out from reference TRBV28 and TRBJ1-1, the complete variable domain reads DVKVTQSSRYLVKRTGEKVFLECVQDMDHENMFWYRQDPGLGLRLIYFSYDVKMKEKGDIPEGYSVSREKKERFSLILESASTNQTSMYLCASSSFRDRLMNTEAFFGQGTRLTVV.

The rearrangement joins TRBV9 to TRBJ2-5; 9 bases fit TRBD1. Germline V lookup: CDR1 SGDLS, CDR2 YYNGEE. V shed 4 bases and J 2 bases; nucleotides not matched to a gene: 9. This CDR3 has 16 amino acids. Here the CDR3 DNA reads TGTGCCAGCAGCCCCCAGGGGGACAGGGATCAAGAGACCCAGTACTTC. Its translation: CASSPQGDRDQETQYF.

CDR3 coding DNA: TGTGCCAGCAGCAAGATAAAACAGGGACAGATGGGACTAGCGGGGATTTACGAGCAGTACTTC. It specifies CASSKIKQGQMGLAGIYEQYF. V is TRBV27 and J is TRBJ2-7, with 13 bases lining up with TRBD2. Germline V gene data show CDR1 as MNHEY and CDR2 as SMNVEV (reference sequence). CDR3 length: 21 residues. V lost 6 bases, J lost 4 bases, and 24 bases stayed unmatched.

The chain is built from TRBV6-1 and TRBJ2-1; D is perhaps TRBD2 (5 bases). The germline CDR1 and CDR2 sequences are MNHNS and SASEGT. Trimming took off 5 bases at V and 5 bases at J, with 13 bases between the two ends. The CDR3 consists of 14 residues. The CDR3 region is CASSSVGAHNEQFF. DNA of the CDR3: TGTGCCAGCAGTTCGGTGGGAGCTCACAATGAGCAGTTCTTC.

A remark on this clone: The identical CDR3 is also encoded by other nucleotide sequences in the sample. The rearrangement uses TRBV6-6 and TRBJ2-7; D is ambiguous. This CDR3 comprises 11 residues. Trimming pared 6 bases from V and 7 bases from J, leaving 10 bases between. Germline lookup yields CDR1 MNHNY and CDR2 SVGAGI (reference sequence). The CDR3 DNA reads TGTGCCAGCAGCCAAGGGCTGGAGCAGTACTTC. Its translation: CASSQGLEQYF.

This clone was counted many times. The chain links TRBV10-2 to TRBJ1-1, with a tentative D call TRBD1 (5 bases). This CDR3 spans 12 amino acids. CDR1 WSHSY and CDR2 SAAADI come from the germline V gene. V lost 2 bases, J lost 6 bases, and 7 bases lay in between. CDR3 sequence reads: CASSEGGAEAFF. CDR3 in DNA: TGCGCCAGCAGTGAGGGGGGGGCTGAAGCTTTCTTT.

V gene TRBV6-1 combines with J gene TRBJ1-3, with D unresolved. The V gene's germline CDR1 is MNHNS and CDR2 SASEGT. CDR3 length: 15 amino acids. V was pared by 4 bases and J by 7 bases, with 17 bases between. CDR3 region: CASSGGGSWANTIYF. The CDR3 DNA reads as TGTGCCAGCAGTGGAGGAGGGTCATGGGCGAACACCATATATTTT.

This clone occurred a few times. This chain links TRBV6-5 with TRBJ2-2; 7 bases line up with TRBD1. Germline lookup yields CDR1 MNHEY and CDR2 SVGAGI. The CDR3 runs to 13 residues. The V and J ends lost 4 bases and 6 bases, in that order; junction bases with no gene match: 2. The CDR3 is CASSWGQPGELFF. As DNA, the CDR3 is TGTGCCAGCAGTTGGGGACAGCCCGGGGAGCTGTTTTTT.

J is TRBJ1-5 and V is TRBV10-1; 8 bases are a match to TRBD1. The CDR3 sequence is 17 residues long. CDR1 is WNHNN and CDR2 is SYGVQD in the germline V gene (reference sequence). V lost 6 bases, J lost 5 bases, and 15 bases stayed unmatched. In DNA form, the CDR3 reads TGCGCCAGCAGAGACAGGGGCCCACCCAAAAATGATCAGCCCCAGCATTTT. Amino acid sequence: CASRDRGPPKNDQPQHF.

The gene calls are TRBV7-9 and TRBJ2-5; TRBD2 matches 14 bases. The germline gives CDR1 SEHNR, CDR2 FQNEAQ (reference sequence). CDR3 length: 18 amino acids. V lost 5 bases, J lost 4 bases, and 12 bases stayed unmatched. The DNA of the CDR3 is TGTGCCAGCAGCCCCATCGGGGCGACTAGCGGGAGGGGAGAGACCCAGTACTTC. It specifies CASSPIGATSGRGETQYF.

The chain's CDR3 is CASTDNPNTEAFF. Here the CDR3 DNA reads TGTGCCAGCACCGATAACCCGAACACTGAAGCTTTCTTT. V usage is TRBV28 and J usage is TRBJ1-1; no clear D gene. The CDR3 consists of 13 residues. Germline-derived CDR1 and CDR2 are MDHEN and SYDVKM. V gave up 7 bases and J gave up 1 base, with 10 bases separating them. Based on the CDR3 plus reference TRBV28 and TRBJ1-1, the full variable domain is DVKVTQSSRYLVKRTGEKVFLECVQDMDHENMFWYRQDPGLGLRLIYFSYDVKMKEKGDIPEGYSVSREKKERFSLILESASTNQTSMYLCASTDNPNTEAFFGQGTRLTVV.

The gene calls are TRBV10-3 and TRBJ2-1, with D possibly TRBD2 on 6 matching bases. This CDR3 contains 14 residues. CDR1 is ENHRY, CDR2 SYGVKD, per germline. The V gene lost 7 bases and the J gene lost 3 bases, with 13 bases spanning the gap. The CDR3 nucleotides read TGTGCCATCAACCCACAAGCGGGCTACAATGAGCAGTTCTTC. Its translation: CAINPQAGYNEQFF.

This sequence joins TRBV28 and TRBJ1-6; D gene ambiguous. This CDR3 spans 14 amino acids. CDR1 and CDR2 (germline): MDHEN, SYDVKM. Trimming removed 10 bases from V and 0 bases from J, with 10 bases in between. Here the CDR3 reads CATKTSSYNSPLHF. CDR3 in DNA: TGTGCCACCAAGACCAGCTCCTATAATTCACCCCTCCACTTT.

This clone was recorded once. This chain joins TRBV12-2 and TRBJ2-7; TRBD2 is the table's D call, not checked against the DNA. TRBV12-2 is designated a pseudogene. The CDR3 has 15 residues. The CDR3 region has the DNA TGTGCAAGTCGTACCGACCCCGGCGCGCGGAACGAGCAGTACTTC. Translated, it gives CASRTDPGARNEQYF.

V usage is TRBV7-3 and J usage is TRBJ2-7, with no clear D. The V end lost 5 bases, the J end lost 4 bases, and 15 bases lay between the germline ends. The CDR3 loop spans 14 amino acids. The V gene's germline CDR1 is SGHTA and CDR2 FQGTGA. CDR3 bases: TGTGCCAGCAGCCCTACCCCCGGGCCATACGAGCAGTACTTC. Amino acid sequence: CASSPTPGPYEQYF.